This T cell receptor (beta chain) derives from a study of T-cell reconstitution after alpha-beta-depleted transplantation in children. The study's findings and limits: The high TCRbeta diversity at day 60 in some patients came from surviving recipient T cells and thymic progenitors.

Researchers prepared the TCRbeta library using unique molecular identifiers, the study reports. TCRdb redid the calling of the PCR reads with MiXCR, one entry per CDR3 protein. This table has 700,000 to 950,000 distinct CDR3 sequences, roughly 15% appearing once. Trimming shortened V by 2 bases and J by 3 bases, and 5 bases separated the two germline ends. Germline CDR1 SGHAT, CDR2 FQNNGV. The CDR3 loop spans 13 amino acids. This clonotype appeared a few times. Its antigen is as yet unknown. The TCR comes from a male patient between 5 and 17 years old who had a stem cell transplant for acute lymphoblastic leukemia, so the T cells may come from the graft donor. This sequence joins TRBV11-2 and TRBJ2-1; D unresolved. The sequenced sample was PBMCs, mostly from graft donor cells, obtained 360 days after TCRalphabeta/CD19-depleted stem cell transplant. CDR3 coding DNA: TGTGCCAGCAGCTTAACAAACTACAATGAGCAGTTCTTC. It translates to CASSLTNYNEQFF.